These 28 T cell receptor beta chains were sequenced from one sample in a study of blood T cell repertoires in COVID-19. Using immunoSEQ multiplex PCR, the repertoire was profiled, and TCRdb retains in-frame clones only, with some absent. Among around 110,000 clones, 70% to 80% were seen once, and the ten largest hold approximately 0.9%. Sequenced input: peripheral blood. These receptor sequences come from a human donor with acute or convalescent COVID-19. The donor label of this sample is uncertain.

V gene TRBV10-3 combines with J gene TRBJ2-7; D not resolved. Trimming shortened V by 4 bases and J by 3 bases, and 13 bases separated the two germline ends. The CDR3 is 14 amino acids. Germline CDR1 is ENHRY and CDR2 is SYGVKD. The CDR3 here is CAISVHDTYYEQYF. As DNA, the CDR3 is TGTGCCATCAGTGTTCACGATACTTACTACGAGCAGTACTTC.

This chain links TRBV6-1 with TRBJ1-5; no firm D call. Germline V gives CDR1 MNHNS, CDR2 SASEGT. V was shortened by 2 bases and J by 5 bases, with 10 bases between the two germline ends. The CDR3 is 14 amino acids. The DNA for the CDR3 is TGTGCCAGCAGTGAATTAGATTCTTATCAGCCCCAGCATTTT. Protein: CASSELDSYQPQHF.

The chain combines TRBV12-3 or TRBV12-4 with TRBJ1-1; unclear D gene. Trimming took 4 bases from V and 6 from J, leaving 6 bases between them. The CDR3 loop spans 11 amino acids. This CDR3 is CASSSGSEAFF. As DNA, the CDR3 is TGTGCCAGCAGTTCGGGGTCTGAAGCTTTCTTT.

This clone was seen more than once but under ten times. V usage is TRBV2 and J usage is TRBJ1-4, with TRBD1 matching over 8 bases. Germline CDR1 is SNHLY and CDR2 is FYNNEI. CDR3 length: 16 residues. The V segment lost 4 bases and the J segment 4 bases; nucleotides outside the gene matches: 8. In DNA form, the CDR3 reads TGTGCCAGCAGTGTACAGGGGGAGTTGGGTAATGAAAAACTGTTTTTT. Its translation: CASSVQGELGNEKLFF. Full variable domain (missing parts from reference TRBV2 and TRBJ1-4): EPEVTQTPSHQVTQMGQEVILRCVPISNHLYFYWYRQILGQKVEFLVSFYNNEISEKSEIFDDQFSVERPDGSNFTLKIRSTKLEDSAMYFCASSVQGELGNEKLFFGSGTQLSVL.

The chain links TRBV13 to TRBJ1-6; TRBD1 aligns across 10 bases. Germline lookup yields CDR1 PRHDT and CDR2 FYEKMQ (reference sequence). The CDR3 runs 17 residues. V dropped 0 bases and J dropped 7; count of bases not matched to a gene: 6. For the CDR3, the DNA is TGTGCCAGCAGCTTAGGGGTTTTGGGACAGGGGAATTCACCCCTCCACTTT. This sequence encodes CASSLGVLGQGNSPLHF. Based on the CDR3 plus reference TRBV13 and TRBJ1-6, the full variable domain is AAGVIQSPRHLIKEKRETATLKCYPIPRHDTVYWYQQGPGQDPQFLISFYEKMQSDKGSIPDRFSAQQFSDYHSELNMSSLELGDSALYFCASSLGVLGQGNSPLHFGNGTRLTVT.

The V gene is TRBV14, the J gene TRBJ2-6; D remains unclear. The CDR3 has 18 amino acids. The V end lost 1 base, the J end lost 0 bases, and 13 bases lay between the germline ends. Germline values: CDR1 SGHDN, CDR2 FVKESK. The DNA for the CDR3 is TGTGCCAGCAGCCAAGCATTCGGTTCCCTCTCTGGGGCCAACGTCCTGACTTTC. As protein: CASSQAFGSLSGANVLTF.

This chain joins TRBV7-9 and TRBJ2-2; maybe TRBD1 (6 bases). Germline CDR1 is SEHNR and CDR2 is FQNEAQ (reference sequence). The V end was cut by 2 bases, the J end by 3 bases, with 13 bases between. This CDR3 spans 16 amino acids. The chain's CDR3 is CASSLPLGQYTGELFF. The CDR3 nucleotides are TGTGCCAGCAGCTTACCGCTGGGACAATACACCGGGGAGCTGTTTTTT.

V is TRBV2 and J is TRBJ2-2; TRBD1 aligns across 7 bases. The ends lost 6 bases at V and 0 bases at J; junction bases unmatched: 4. The CDR3 has 15 amino acids. Per germline, CDR1 SNHLY and CDR2 FYNNEI. Written as DNA, the CDR3 is TGTGCCAGCAGGGAGACAGGGTCGAACACCGGGGAGCTGTTTTTT. Amino acids: CASRETGSNTGELFF.

This clone was seen a handful of times. The chain couples TRBV3-1 (or the pseudogene TRBV3-2) to TRBJ2-5; 12 bases map to TRBD2. This CDR3 is built from 15 residues. Per germline, CDR1 LGHDT and CDR2 YNNKEL (reference sequence). J gave up 5 bases and V 4 bases, and 5 bases lay outside the gene matches. The CDR3 spells CASSLQLAGGETQYF. The CDR3 DNA follows: TGTGCCAGCAGCCTTCAACTAGCGGGGGGTGAGACCCAGTACTTC.

The V gene is TRBV3-1 (or the pseudogene TRBV3-2), the J gene TRBJ1-3; tentatively, D is TRBD1 (5 bases). Germline assignment: CDR1 LGHDT and CDR2 YNNKEL (reference sequence). The V gene lost 4 bases and the J gene lost 0 bases, with 10 bases spanning the gap. CDR3 length: 15 residues. CDR3 in amino acids: CASSPPGGSGNTIYF. As DNA, the CDR3 is TGTGCCAGCAGCCCTCCGGGGGGCTCTGGAAACACCATATATTTT.

CDR3 nucleotides: TGTGCCACTACCGGGACAGTGGACAATGAGCAGTTCTTC. Translation gives CATTGTVDNEQFF. J is TRBJ2-1 and V is TRBV10-3, with TRBD1 matching over 7 bases. Germline lookup yields CDR1 ENHRY and CDR2 SYGVKD. V was pared by 10 bases and J by 5 bases, with 8 bases of the junction left unmatched. The CDR3 is made up of 13 amino acids.

This clone showed up just a few times. This sequence joins TRBV4-1 and TRBJ2-3; D ambiguous. Between the trimmed V and J ends, which lost 0 bases and 0 bases, there was a span of 10 bases. There are 16 residues in the CDR3. The germline gives CDR1 MGHRA, CDR2 YSYEKL. Written as DNA, the CDR3 is TGCGCCAGCAGCCAAGATCGCAGTCTTAGCACAGATACGCAGTATTTT. The encoded protein is CASSQDRSLSTDTQYF.

The rearrangement uses TRBV19 and TRBJ1-6; 10 nucleotides match TRBD1. V lost 3 bases and J lost 6; bases outside the gene matches: 2. The germline gives CDR1 LNHDA, CDR2 SQIVND (reference sequence). This CDR3 region has 15 residues. Here the CDR3 reads CASSMWDRGNSPLHF. DNA of the CDR3: TGTGCCAGTAGTATGTGGGACAGGGGTAATTCACCCCTCCACTTT.

This clone appeared many times. This chain uses TRBV2 with TRBJ2-7; 7 bases map to TRBD1. V lost 4 bases and J lost 10; bases outside the gene matches: 7. CDR1 and CDR2 from the germline V gene are SNHLY and FYNNEI. The CDR3 spans 12 residues. In nucleotides, the CDR3 is TGTGCCAGCAGTGTCAGGGGGATGGGTCAGTACTTC. Protein product: CASSVRGMGQYF.

The chain couples TRBV5-1 to TRBJ2-3, with 13 bases aligning to TRBD2. The V segment lost 4 bases and the J segment 5 bases; nucleotides outside the gene matches: 10. CDR3 size: 17 residues. CDR1 and CDR2 (germline): SGHRS, YFSETQ. CDR3 loop: CASSPITSGGALDTQYF. As DNA, the CDR3 is TGCGCCAGCAGCCCTATAACTAGCGGGGGGGCCCTAGATACGCAGTATTTT.

The V and J genes are TRBV19 and TRBJ2-5; TRBD2 matches 10 bases. Germline assignment: CDR1 LNHDA and CDR2 SQIVND (reference sequence). V was clipped by 6 bases and J by 1 base; unmatched bases: 5. The CDR3 is 15 residues long. CDR3 residues: CASRSLAGVQETQYF. CDR3 DNA: TGTGCCAGTAGGAGCCTAGCGGGGGTCCAAGAGACCCAGTACTTC.

This sequence joins TRBV7-8 and TRBJ2-7; 9 nucleotides line up with TRBD1. The CDR3 length is 15 residues. After removal of 6 bases from V and 5 bases from J, the junction contained 11 bases not matched to a gene. From germline, CDR1 is SGHVS and CDR2 FQNEAQ. This chain's CDR3 is CASSLYRGRSDEQYV. CDR3 nucleotide sequence: TGTGCCAGCAGTTTATACAGGGGGCGCTCGGACGAGCAGTACGTC.

The rearrangement links TRBV28 to TRBJ1-2, with 7 bases fitting TRBD1. The CDR3 spans 16 residues. V lost 6 bases to trimming and J lost 3 bases; unmatched junction nucleotides: 13. Germline V gene data show CDR1 as MDHEN and CDR2 as SYDVKM. The CDR3 spells CASRATRQGGDYGYTF. CDR3 in DNA: TGTGCCAGCAGGGCGACCAGACAGGGAGGAGACTATGGCTACACCTTC.

This sequence joins TRBV5-6 and TRBJ1-1, with TRBD1 identical over 7 bases. The germline V gene encodes CDR1 SGHDT and CDR2 YYEEEE. With 2 bases clipped from V and 4 bases from J, the junction kept 8 bases outside the gene matches. The CDR3 is 15 amino acids. The CDR3, as DNA: TGTGCCAGCAGCTTCCTCACAGGGGAAGGCACTGAAGCTTTCTTT. Translated, it gives CASSFLTGEGTEAFF.

This chain links TRBV5-1 with TRBJ2-1, with D perhaps matching TRBD1 (5 bases). Germline CDR1 is SGHRS and CDR2 is YFSETQ. Trimming stripped 0 bases from V and 0 bases from J, with 10 bases between. The CDR3 sequence is 16 residues long. The CDR3, as DNA: TGCGCCAGCAGCTTGGAACAGGATAGCTCCTACAATGAGCAGTTCTTC. Protein: CASSLEQDSSYNEQFF.

The rearrangement uses TRBV6-6 and TRBJ2-7; TRBD2 aligns across 7 bases. With 0 bases clipped from V and 3 bases from J, the junction kept 2 bases outside the gene matches. This CDR3 region has 14 residues. Germline assignment: CDR1 MNHNY and CDR2 SVGAGI (reference sequence). In DNA form, the CDR3 reads TGTGCCAGCAGTTACTCAACGGGGGGCTACGAGCAGTACTTC. Translated, it gives CASSYSTGGYEQYF.

The chain is built from TRBV5-4 and TRBJ2-5; TRBD2 agrees at 9 bases. V was clipped by 4 bases and J by 4 bases; unmatched bases: 5. CDR3 size: 14 residues. Looked up from germline, CDR1 is SGHNT and CDR2 is YYREEE (reference sequence). Written as DNA, the CDR3 is TGTGCCAGCAGCCGCGGGGGGGCAAGAGAGACCCAGTACTTC. This translates into CASSRGGARETQYF.

The chain links TRBV28 to TRBJ1-2; D is perhaps TRBD1 (6 bases). Germline loops: CDR1 MDHEN, CDR2 SYDVKM. CDR3 length: 14 amino acids. V was shortened by 3 bases and J by 7 bases, with 15 bases between the two germline ends. For the CDR3, the DNA is TGTGCCAGCAGTTTGGGCAGGGGTGGGGTTGGCTACACCTTC. Amino acid sequence: CASSLGRGGVGYTF.

The chain employs TRBV6-5 and TRBJ2-1, with D hard to call. V lost 5 bases and J lost 9, with 20 bases in between. This CDR3 region has 15 residues. The germline gives CDR1 MNHEY, CDR2 SVGAGI. The CDR3 region has the DNA TGTGCCAGCAGTCCAGAGGTTGCGCCTGCTGGTGAGCAGTTCTTC. Encoded protein: CASSPEVAPAGEQFF.

The rearrangement uses TRBV24-1 and TRBJ1-2; D is undetermined. Germline values: CDR1 KGHDR, CDR2 SFDVKD. CDR3 length: 15 residues. Trimming stripped 2 bases from V and 8 bases from J, with 17 bases between. The CDR3 region is CATSDSARGSKGYTF. Here the CDR3 DNA reads TGTGCCACCAGTGATTCGGCCCGGGGATCAAAGGGCTACACCTTC.

This chain links TRBV7-8 with TRBJ2-3, with D perhaps TRBD2 (7 bases). Looked up from germline, CDR1 is SGHVS and CDR2 is FQNEAQ. This CDR3 region has 17 residues. V was pared by 7 bases and J by 2 bases, with 22 bases between. The chain's CDR3 is CASTLGGAGRFTDTQYF. In DNA, the CDR3 is TGTGCCAGCACCCTAGGGGGGGCCGGGCGCTTCACAGATACGCAGTATTTT.

The rearrangement links TRBV18 to TRBJ2-5; 12 nucleotides line up with TRBD1. Germline trimming cut 3 bases from V and 4 bases from J; bases unmatched to any gene: 3. From germline, CDR1 is KGHSH and CDR2 LQKENI. CDR3 length: 15 residues. In DNA, the CDR3 is TGTGCCAGCTCACCGGGACAGGGGGCTTCAGAGACCCAGTACTTC. This encodes CASSPGQGASETQYF.

The rearrangement uses TRBV29-1 and TRBJ2-1; a weak D match, TRBD1 (6 bases). Germline V gives CDR1 SQVTM, CDR2 ANQGSEA. V was trimmed by 6 bases and J by 3 bases, leaving 18 bases between them. The CDR3 is 15 amino acids. The CDR3 sequence: CSVGTGLLYYNEQFF. CDR3 in DNA: TGCAGCGTGGGTACAGGGCTCCTATACTACAATGAGCAGTTCTTC.